Here is one TCR beta chain with its context. Its antigen is unknown. This entry comes from a study of beta chain features in type 1 diabetes. Study results and caveats: The similarity of naive, central memory and Treg TCRB repertoires appeared greater among patients than among healthy donors. A cDNA-based sequencing approach could over-represent cells with high TCR expression. There was a moderate but significant shortening of TCRB CDR3s in all four CD4+ subsets of Type 1 diabetes patients.

Trimming removed 0 bases at V and 2 bases at J, with 5 bases between. This CDR3 spans 13 amino acids. From germline, CDR1 is SGHNT and CDR2 YYREEE (reference sequence). All of the isolated RNA was reverse transcribed, so expressed TCRB transcripts were sequenced. Generated by immunoSEQ multiplex PCR, the TCRdb table keeps only in-frame clones and is missing some. The sample yields some 47,000 clones, 35% to 55% seen once. Sequenced: stem cell memory CD4+ T cells from blood. The J gene is TRBJ2-5, the V gene TRBV5-4, with no clear D. The TCR sequence derives from a man aged 25-45 years with type 1 diabetes. This CDR3 is CASSLDIQETQYF. The CDR3 nucleotides read TGTGCCAGCAGCTTGGACATACAAGAGACCCAGTACTTC.